Each of the 3 T cell receptor beta chains below was sequenced from the same sample in a study of cytomegalovirus exposure and HLA in healthy donors. Generated by immunoSEQ multiplex PCR, the TCRdb table keeps only in-frame clones and is missing some. The sample has about 180,000 clones, about 85% seen once. The specimen was PBMCs. The receptors shown here come from a man younger than 30 in good health and CMV-seropositive.

V and J are TRBV25-1 and TRBJ1-1, with D possibly being TRBD1 (5 bases). The CDR3 extends over 13 amino acids. CDR1 and CDR2 from the germline V gene are MGHDK and SYGVNS. Trimming took 7 bases from V and 6 from J, leaving 15 bases between them. This chain's CDR3 is CASTSSGIAEAFF. CDR3 nucleotide sequence: TGTGCCAGCACCAGTTCAGGGATAGCTGAAGCTTTCTTT.

V gene TRBV9 combines with J gene TRBJ2-1; D possibly corresponds to TRBD2 (6 bases). This CDR3 has 14 residues. The germline gives CDR1 SGDLS, CDR2 YYNGEE. The germline V and J ends were trimmed by 0 bases and 10 bases, with 14 bases remaining between them. DNA for the CDR3: TGTGCCAGCAGCGTAGTGGAGGGGTGGTTGGAGCAGTTCTTC. Its translation: CASSVVEGWLEQFF.

The J gene is TRBJ2-7, the V gene TRBV5-6, with 8 bases fitting TRBD2. The CDR3 consists of 14 residues. Unmatched junction bases numbered 6, after V lost 2 bases and J lost 5 bases. Germline V gene sequence: CDR1 SGHDT, CDR2 YYEEEE. The CDR3 here is CASSFLAGPNEQYF. The CDR3, as DNA: TGTGCCAGCAGCTTTTTAGCGGGACCCAACGAGCAGTACTTC.